These T cell receptor beta chains were read from a single sample in a study of blood T cell repertoires in COVID-19. Here immunoSEQ multiplex PCR was the method, and the copy in TCRdb shows in-frame clones only, minus some. The sample includes some 20,000 clones, about 90% of them seen just once. Input material: peripheral blood. Every receptor here comes from a human donor in a cohort sampled during active COVID-19. Both conserved end residues are part of each CDR3. The order of the fields is J gene, D gene, CDR3 length, clone size, V gene, CDR3 DNA, CDR3 protein. The D gene is left open where the match is weak. Only some rows state a clone size, as once, few, many or a class for expanded clones.

j_gene: TRBJ1-1; d_gene: TRBD1; len: 13; abundance: NA; v_gene: TRBV11-2; CDR3nt: TGTGCCAGCAGGCCTAGGACAGGGCTGAAAGCTTTCTTT; CDR3aa: CASRPRTGLKAFF
j_gene: TRBJ1-6; d_gene: TRBD1; len: 15; abundance: NA; v_gene: TRBV5-1; CDR3nt: TGCGCCAGCAGCACTGCCCAGGGGGCGAATTCACCCCTCCACTTT; CDR3aa: CASSTAQGANSPLHF
j_gene: TRBJ2-3; d_gene: NA; len: 16; abundance: NA; v_gene: TRBV2; CDR3nt: TGTGCCAGCAGTGAAGTCAGGGGTTGGAGCACAGATACGCAGTATTTT; CDR3aa: CASSEVRGWSTDTQYF
j_gene: TRBJ1-1; d_gene: NA; len: 11; abundance: NA; v_gene: TRBV6-5; CDR3nt: TGTGCCAGCGGGCGGGGTTCGGAAACTTTCTTT; CDR3aa: CASGRGSETFF
j_gene: TRBJ1-6; d_gene: TRBD1; len: 15; abundance: NA; v_gene: TRBV19; CDR3nt: TGTGCCAGTAGTATTCCTACAGGGGCTTTGGCACCCCTCCACTTT; CDR3aa: CASSIPTGALAPLHF
j_gene: TRBJ2-7; d_gene: TRBD1; len: 13; abundance: NA; v_gene: TRBV2; CDR3nt: TGTGCCTTCAGGCAGGGGGCACGATACGAGCAGTACTTC; CDR3aa: CAFRQGARYEQYF
j_gene: TRBJ2-3; d_gene: NA; len: 14; abundance: few; v_gene: TRBV13; CDR3nt: TGTGCCAGCAGCTTCCCTTCAGGGACAGATACGCAGTATTTT; CDR3aa: CASSFPSGTDTQYF
j_gene: TRBJ2-3; d_gene: TRBD2; len: 17; abundance: NA; v_gene: TRBV4-2; CDR3nt: TGTGCCAGCAGCCAAGGCCTACTAGCGGGGAGCACAGATACGCAGTATTTT; CDR3aa: CASSQGLLAGSTDTQYF
j_gene: TRBJ2-7; d_gene: TRBD2; len: 13; abundance: NA; v_gene: TRBV10-1; CDR3nt: TGCGCCAGCAGTGAAGCGGGGCTGGACGAGCAGTACTTC; CDR3aa: CASSEAGLDEQYF
j_gene: TRBJ2-1; d_gene: NA; len: 15; abundance: NA; v_gene: TRBV19; CDR3nt: TGTGCCAGTAGTATAGGCAGGGGTTCCTACAATGAGCAGTTCTTC; CDR3aa: CASSIGRGSYNEQFF
j_gene: TRBJ2-1; d_gene: TRBD2; len: 16; abundance: NA; v_gene: TRBV7-3; CDR3nt: TGTGCCAGCAGCTTAACGGCTAGCGGGTCCTACAATGAGCAGTTCTTC; CDR3aa: CASSLTASGSYNEQFF